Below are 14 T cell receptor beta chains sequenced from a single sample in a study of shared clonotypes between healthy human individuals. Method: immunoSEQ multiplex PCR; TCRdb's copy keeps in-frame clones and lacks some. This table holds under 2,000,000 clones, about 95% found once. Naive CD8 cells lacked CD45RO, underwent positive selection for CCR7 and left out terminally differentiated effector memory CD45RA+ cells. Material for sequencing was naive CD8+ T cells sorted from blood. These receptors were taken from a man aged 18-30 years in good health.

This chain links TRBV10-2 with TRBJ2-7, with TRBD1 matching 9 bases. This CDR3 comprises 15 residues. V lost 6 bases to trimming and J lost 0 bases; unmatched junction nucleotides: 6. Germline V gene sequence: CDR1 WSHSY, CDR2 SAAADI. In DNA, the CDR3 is TGCGCCAGCAGGGGCGCGGGACAGGGCTCCTACGAGCAGTACTTC. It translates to CASRGAGQGSYEQYF.

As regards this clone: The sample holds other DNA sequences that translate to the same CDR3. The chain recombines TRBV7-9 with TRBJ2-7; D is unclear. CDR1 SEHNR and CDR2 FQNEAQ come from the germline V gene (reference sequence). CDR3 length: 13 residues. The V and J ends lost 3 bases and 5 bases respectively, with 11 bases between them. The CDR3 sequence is CASSFGESHEQYF. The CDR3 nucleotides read TGTGCCAGCAGCTTCGGAGAGTCCCACGAGCAGTACTTC.

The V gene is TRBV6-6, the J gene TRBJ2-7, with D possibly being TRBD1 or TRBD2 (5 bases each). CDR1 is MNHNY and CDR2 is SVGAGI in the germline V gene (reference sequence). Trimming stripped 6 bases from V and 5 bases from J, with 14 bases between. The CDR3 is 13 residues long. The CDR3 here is CASRDRGPHEQYF. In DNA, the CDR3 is TGTGCCAGCAGAGACCGGGGCCCCCACGAGCAGTACTTC.

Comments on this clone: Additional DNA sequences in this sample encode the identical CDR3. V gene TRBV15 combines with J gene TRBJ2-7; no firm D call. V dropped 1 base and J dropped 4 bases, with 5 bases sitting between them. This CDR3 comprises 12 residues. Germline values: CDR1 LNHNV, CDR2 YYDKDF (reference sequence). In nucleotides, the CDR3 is TGTGCCACCAGCAGAGTGGGTTACGAGCAGTACTTC. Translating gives CATSRVGYEQYF.

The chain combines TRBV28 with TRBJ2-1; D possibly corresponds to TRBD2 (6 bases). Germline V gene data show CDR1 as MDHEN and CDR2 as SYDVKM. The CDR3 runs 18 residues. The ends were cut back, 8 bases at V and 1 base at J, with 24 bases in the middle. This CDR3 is CASLWGFGRELSYNEQFF. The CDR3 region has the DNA TGTGCCAGCCTATGGGGTTTCGGTCGGGAGCTTTCCTACAATGAGCAGTTCTTC.

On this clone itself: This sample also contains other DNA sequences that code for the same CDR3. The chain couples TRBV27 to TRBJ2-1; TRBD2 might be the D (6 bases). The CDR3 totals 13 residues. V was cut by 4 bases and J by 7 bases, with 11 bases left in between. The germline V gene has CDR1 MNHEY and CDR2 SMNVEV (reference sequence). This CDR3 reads CASSSGLANEQFF. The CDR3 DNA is TGTGCCAGCAGTTCGGGACTCGCAAATGAGCAGTTCTTC.

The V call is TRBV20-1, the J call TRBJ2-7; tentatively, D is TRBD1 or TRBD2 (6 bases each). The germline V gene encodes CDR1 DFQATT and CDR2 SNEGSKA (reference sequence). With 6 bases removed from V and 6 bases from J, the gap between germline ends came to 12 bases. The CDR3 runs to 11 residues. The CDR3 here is CSAPGGSEQYF. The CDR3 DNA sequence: TGCAGTGCCCCCGGGGGCTCCGAGCAGTACTTC.

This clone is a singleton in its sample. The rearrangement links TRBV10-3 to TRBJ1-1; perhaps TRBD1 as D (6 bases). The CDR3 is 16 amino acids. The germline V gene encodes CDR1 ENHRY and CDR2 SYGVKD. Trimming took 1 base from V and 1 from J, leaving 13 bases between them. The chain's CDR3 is CAISELGGAWNTEAFF. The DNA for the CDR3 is TGTGCCATCAGTGAGTTGGGGGGCGCATGGAACACTGAAGCTTTCTTT.

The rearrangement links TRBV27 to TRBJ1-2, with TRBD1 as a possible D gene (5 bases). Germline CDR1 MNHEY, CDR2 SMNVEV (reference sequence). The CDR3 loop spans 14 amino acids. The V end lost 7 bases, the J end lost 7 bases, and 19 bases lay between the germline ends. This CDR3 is CASTPGAGRRGYTF. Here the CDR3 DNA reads TGTGCCAGCACCCCCGGGGCAGGGCGGCGTGGCTACACCTTC.

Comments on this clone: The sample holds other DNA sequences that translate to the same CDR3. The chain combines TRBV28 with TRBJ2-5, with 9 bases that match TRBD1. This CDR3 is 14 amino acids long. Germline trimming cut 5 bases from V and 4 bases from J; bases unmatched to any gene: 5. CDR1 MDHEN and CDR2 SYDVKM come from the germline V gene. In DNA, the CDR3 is TGTGCCAGCAGTGAGACAGGGGGGCCAGAGACCCAGTACTTC. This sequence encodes CASSETGGPETQYF.

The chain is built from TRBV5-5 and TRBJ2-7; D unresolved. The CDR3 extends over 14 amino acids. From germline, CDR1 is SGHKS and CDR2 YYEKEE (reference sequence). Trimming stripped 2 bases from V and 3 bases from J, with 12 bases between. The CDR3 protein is CASSFETPNYEQYF. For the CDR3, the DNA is TGTGCCAGCAGCTTCGAGACACCGAACTACGAGCAGTACTTC.

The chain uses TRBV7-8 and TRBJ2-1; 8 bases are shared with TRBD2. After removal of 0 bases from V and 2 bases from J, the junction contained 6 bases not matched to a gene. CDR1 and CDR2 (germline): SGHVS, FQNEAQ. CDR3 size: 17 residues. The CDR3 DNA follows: TGTGCCAGCAGCTTAGCGATGGCGGGAGGACCCTACAATGAGCAGTTCTTC. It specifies CASSLAMAGGPYNEQFF. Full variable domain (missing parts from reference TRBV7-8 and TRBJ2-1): GAGVSQSPRYKVAKRGQDVALRCDPISGHVSLFWYQQALGQGPEFLTYFQNEAQLDKSGLPSDRFFAERPEGSVSTLKIQRTQQEDSAVYLCASSLAMAGGPYNEQFFGPGTRLTVL.

The CDR3 reads CASTLTGEGGGAQHF. CDR3 DNA: TGTGCCAGCACCTTAACAGGGGAAGGGGGTGGGGCCCAGCATTTT. The chain has TRBV28 and TRBJ1-5; the match to TRBD1 covers 7 bases. The CDR3 loop spans 15 amino acids. V dropped 7 bases and J dropped 11; count of bases not matched to a gene: 17. Per germline, CDR1 MDHEN and CDR2 SYDVKM.

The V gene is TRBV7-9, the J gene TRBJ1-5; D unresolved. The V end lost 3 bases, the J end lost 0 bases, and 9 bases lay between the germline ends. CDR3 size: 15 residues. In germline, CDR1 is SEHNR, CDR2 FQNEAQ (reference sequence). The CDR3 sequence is CASSFSDYSNQPQHF. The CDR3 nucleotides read TGTGCCAGCAGCTTTTCGGATTATAGCAATCAGCCCCAGCATTTT.